The sequence of this T cell receptor (beta chain) was determined in a study of OX40 agonist ivuxolimab in advanced cancers. About the full investigation: Ivuxolimab was a fully human IgG2 agonistic monoclonal antibody targeting the costimulatory receptor OX40 (CD134). Intravenous ivuxolimab was administered to patients every 2 weeks at six dose levels: 0.01, 0.1, 0.3, 1.5, 3 and 10 mg/kg. Prior anti-PD-1, anti-PD-L1 or anti-CTLA-4 therapy was permitted, and checkpoint inhibitors had been received by approximately 39% of dose-escalation patients. Three dose-escalation patients achieved partial responses, one with hepatocellular carcinoma and two with cutaneous melanoma. The paper covers the monotherapy dose-escalation part of the phase I ivuxolimab trial, which included N of about 50 patients. Peripheral TCRbeta sequencing was intended to test whether TCR sequence diversity was altered and clonal T-cell expansion was caused by ivuxolimab. Among the 50 to 55 dose-escalation patients, about 19 had hepatocellular carcinoma, about 15 melanoma, 9 renal cell carcinoma and 9 head and neck cancer. The dose-escalation cohort was about 87% male with a mean age of approximately 59 years, ranging from roughly 20 to 80. The full study reports these points: At doses from 0.1 to 3.0 mg/kg, clonal expansion was seen in both CD4+ and CD8+ blood T cells between baseline and week 6. The antigen specificity of the clonally expanded peripheral T cells was not determined. After ivuxolimab, CD8+ T cells had more expanded clones than CD4+ T cells on average. Low levels of normalized T-cell clonal expansion were also seen in some patients who did not respond. In partial responders in the 0.1-3.0 mg/kg groups, normalized peripheral clonal expansion was found to be among the lowest, especially among CD8+ T cells.

Genomic DNA was extracted from sorted cells for sequencing of the TCRbeta CDR3 region. The immunoSEQ Assay was used to sequence the TCRbeta CDR3 regions. In its TCRdb copy, this immuneACCESS table keeps in-frame sequences only and misses some clones. Where compared with another copy, unresolved V genes explain less than half of these, and the others have no known cause. This sample has tens of thousands of clones in its table, and roughly 81% of those were observed once. The ten largest clones represent roughly a fifth of the sample. CDR1 and CDR2, per the germline V gene, are SGDLS and YYNGEE. The CDR3, from cysteine to phenylalanine, totals 14 residues. Only the CDR3 DNA is retained, 42 bases long and in frame from the first base. From V the trimming removes 4 bases and from J it removes 6 bases, while the gene matches leave 8 bases of the junction unaccounted for. Patients with autoimmune disease history or receiving systemic immunosuppression were excluded from the trial. Peripheral blood for TCR sequencing was collected from all dose cohorts at baseline, on cycle 4 day 1, and on cycle 7 day 1. The samples were taken from a phase I, first-in-human, multicenter, open-label dose-escalation trial of ivuxolimab. The trial enrolled adults with locally advanced or metastatic head and neck squamous cell, hepatocellular, melanoma or renal cell carcinoma. CD4+ and CD8+ T cells were sorted separately from peripheral blood before TCR sequencing.

This clone appeared once. Its binding antigen is unknown. No per-base quality is available; no much larger clone lies one base away. The specimen was CD4+ or CD8+ T cells sorted from blood, collected in a trial of the OX40 agonist ivuxolimab. The receptor's source is an adult with an advanced solid tumor such as melanoma, head and neck, liver or kidney cancer. The receptor chain draws on TRBV9 and TRBJ2-3; 7 central nucleotides agree with TRBD2. CDR3 loop: CASSPWEGPDTQYF. The DNA reads TGTGCCAGCAGCCCCTGGGAGGGCCCCGATACGCAGTATTTT.